This T cell receptor (beta chain) stems from a study of OX40 agonist ivuxolimab in advanced cancers. Study background: A male proportion of 70% to 90% was recorded, with mean age about 62 years and range 23 to 79. Three patients got partial responses; one had hepatocellular carcinoma and two had cutaneous melanoma. Study-wide results and caveats: Relative to CD4+ cells, CD8+ T cells on average had more expanded clones.

In regard to this clone: The target antigen is unknown.

The CDR3 covers 14 residues. Germline CDR1 and CDR2: MNHNS and SASEGT. Trimming removed 8 bases at V and 2 bases at J, with 12 bases between. Data came from immunoSEQ multiplex PCR; TCRdb stores just in-frame clones and leaves some out. In the table there are some 59,000 clones, 84% of which are singletons. The V and J genes are TRBV6-1 and TRBJ2-2, with D unresolved. The sample in question was CD4+ or CD8+ T cells sorted from blood, obtained in a trial of the OX40 agonist ivuxolimab. The receptor was derived from an adult with an advanced solid tumor such as melanoma, head and neck, liver or kidney cancer. The CDR3 loop reads CASRPEVNTGELFF. The DNA of the CDR3 is TGTGCCAGCCGCCCGGAAGTCAACACCGGGGAGCTGTTTTTT.